Below, 23 T cell receptor beta chains from the same sample are listed, as sequenced in a study of T cell clusters in autoimmune cytopenias. TRB rearrangements were amplified by touch-down multiplex PCR with mixed TRB-A/B primers. TCRdb re-called the multiplex PCR reads; one entry per CDR3 protein, DNA not given. The sample table sets out about 11,000 distinct CDR3 sequences. Each sample's input was 250 ng genomic DNA, approximately 37,500 genome equivalents. These same data were also listed under a study on T cell repertoires in aging, cancer and after chemotherapy.

Sample: peripheral blood. These receptors were obtained from a human donor in good health.

The rearrangement uses TRBV30 and TRBJ2-5; TCRdb designates TRBD2, a call that cannot be tested without DNA. This CDR3 comprises 15 residues. Looked up from germline, CDR1 is GTSNPN and CDR2 is SVGIG (reference sequence). The CDR3 sequence: CACGLAGGPIETQYF. Complete variable domain (other parts from reference TRBV30 and TRBJ2-5): SQTIHQWPATLVQPVGSPLSLECTVEGTSNPNLYWYRQAAGRGLQLLFYSVGIGQISSEVPQNLSASRPQDRQFILSSKKLLLSDSGFYLCACGLAGGPIETQYFGPGTRLLVL.

The chain uses TRBV6-5 and TRBJ2-1; TCRdb outputs TRBD2, but without DNA this stays unchecked. The CDR3 runs 13 residues. CDR1 MNHEY and CDR2 SVGAGI come from the germline V gene. The CDR3 is CASSLPSGGGEFF.

In terms of frequency, this clonotype is medium-sized (0.01 to 0.1%). The genes are TRBV19 and TRBJ2-5; TCRdb calls TRBD2, which cannot be checked without DNA. CDR3 length: 14 amino acids. Germline V gene data show CDR1 as LNHDA and CDR2 as SQIVND (reference sequence). CDR3 loop: CASSRRGGEETQYF. Supplemented by reference TRBV19 and TRBJ2-5, the full variable domain reads DGGITQSPKYLFRKEGQNVTLSCEQNLNHDAMYWYRQDPGQGLRLIYYSQIVNDFQKGDIAEGYSVSREKKESFPLTVTSAQKNPTAFYLCASSRRGGEETQYFGPGTRLLVL.

V is TRBV7-9 and J is TRBJ2-1. The CDR3 extends over 15 amino acids. From germline, CDR1 is SEHNR and CDR2 FQNEAQ (reference sequence). CDR3 residues: CASSLPGQPYNEQFF. Based on the CDR3 plus reference TRBV7-9 and TRBJ2-1, the full variable domain is DTGVSQNPRHKITKRGQNVTFRCDPISEHNRLYWYRQTLGQGPEFLTYFQNEAQLEKSRLLSDRFSAERPKGSFSTLEIQRTEQGDSAMYLCASSLPGQPYNEQFFGPGTRLTVL.

The chain couples TRBV12-3 or TRBV12-4 to TRBJ2-1; absent DNA, TCRdb's TRBD2 call cannot be checked. CDR3 length equals 15 residues. CDR3 protein: CASSSRSGSWYEQFF.

This clonotype is labeled medium-sized based on frequency. The J gene is TRBJ1-1, the V gene TRBV29-1; there is no DNA to check the TCRdb D call of TRBD1. The CDR3 covers 13 residues. CDR1 is SQVTM and CDR2 is ANQGSEA in the germline V gene. This CDR3 is CSAPGPTNTEAFF.

The gene calls are TRBV4-3 and TRBJ2-3; TCRdb returns TRBD2, unconfirmable since there is no DNA. CDR1 is LGHNA, CDR2 YSLEER, per germline. This CDR3 has 18 amino acids. This CDR3 reads CASSPVPPTSGGADTQYF.

J is TRBJ1-1 and V is TRBV30; lacking DNA, the TRBD1 call made by TCRdb goes unchecked. Germline CDR1 reads GTSNPN; CDR2 reads SVGIG (reference sequence). CDR3 length equals 13 residues. CDR3 region: CAWRSGVLTEAFF.

This sequence joins TRBV11-1 and TRBJ2-5. There are 11 residues in the CDR3. Per germline, CDR1 SGHAT and CDR2 FQDESV (reference sequence). CDR3 sequence reads: CASSRQETQYF.

The chain uses TRBV2 and TRBJ1-1; lacking DNA, the TRBD1 call made by TCRdb goes unchecked. Per germline, CDR1 SNHLY and CDR2 FYNNEI. This CDR3 region has 14 residues. CDR3 residues: CASGNRGGKTEAFF.

The chain employs TRBV5-6 and TRBJ1-1. There are 13 residues in the CDR3. The germline CDR1 and CDR2 sequences are SGHDT and YYEEEE. The CDR3 region is CASSEEGNYGAFF. Together with reference TRBV5-6 and TRBJ1-1, the CDR3 gives the full variable domain: DAGVTQSPTHLIKTRGQQVTLRCSPKSGHDTVSWYQQALGQGPQFIFQYYEEEERQRGNFPDRFSGHQFPNYSSELNVNALLLGDSALYLCASSEEGNYGAFFGQGTRLTVV.

This sequence joins TRBV6-1 and TRBJ2-7; TCRdb names TRBD1, which stays unverified in the absence of DNA. The V gene's germline CDR1 is MNHNS and CDR2 SASEGT. This CDR3 has 13 residues. The CDR3: CASSLQGIYEQYF.

J is TRBJ1-3 and V is TRBV19. This CDR3 contains 15 residues. Germline assignment: CDR1 LNHDA and CDR2 SQIVND (reference sequence). CDR3 residues: CASSILGGSGNTIYF.

This clonotype is deemed medium-sized by its frequency. This chain joins TRBV29-1 and TRBJ1-2; TCRdb indicates TRBD1, and absent DNA this call remains unverified. The CDR3 contains 12 residues. The germline V gene has CDR1 SQVTM and CDR2 ANQGSEA. CDR3 protein: CSVWGGQYGYTF.

The chain joins TRBV6-6 to TRBJ1-1; absent DNA, TCRdb's TRBD1 call cannot be checked. The CDR3 runs 16 residues. Per germline, CDR1 MNHNY and CDR2 SVGAGI (reference sequence). This CDR3 reads CASSLSVNHQGTEAFF.

The V gene is TRBV15, the J gene TRBJ2-3. The CDR3 consists of 14 residues. CDR1 is LNHNV, CDR2 YYDKDF, per germline (reference sequence). Here the CDR3 reads CATREGPHTDTQYF.

This chain uses TRBV6-1 with TRBJ1-4. The CDR3 length is 14 residues. Germline V gene sequence: CDR1 MNHNS, CDR2 SASEGT. The CDR3 spells CASSESREVEKLFF.

The V gene is TRBV6-5, the J gene TRBJ2-1. The CDR3 spans 14 residues. CDR1 is MNHEY, CDR2 SVGAGI, per germline. The CDR3 sequence: CASSYSAHYNEQFF.

This sequence joins TRBV12-3 or TRBV12-4 and TRBJ2-2; with no DNA, the TCRdb D assignment of TRBD1 cannot be verified. The length of the CDR3 is 16 residues. The CDR3 loop is CASSTPWTGFTGELFF.

J is TRBJ1-1 and V is TRBV5-6. Looked up from germline, CDR1 is SGHDT and CDR2 is YYEEEE. The CDR3 consists of 14 residues. Here the CDR3 reads CASSLTVGPYEAFF.

This chain links TRBV11-2 with TRBJ2-3; no DNA is available, so the TRBD1 call from TCRdb remains unchecked. This CDR3 has 17 amino acids. Germline CDR1 SGHAT, CDR2 FQNNGV. The CDR3 is CASSFRTGGTSTDTQYF. Complete variable domain (other parts from reference TRBV11-2 and TRBJ2-3): EAGVAQSPRYKIIEKRQSVAFWCNPISGHATLYWYQQILGQGPKLLIQFQNNGVVDDSQLPKDRFSAERLKGVDSTLKIQPAKLEDSAVYLCASSFRTGGTSTDTQYFGPGTRLTVL.

The chain links TRBV15 to TRBJ1-3; TCRdb outputs TRBD1, but without DNA this stays unchecked. Germline values: CDR1 LNHNV, CDR2 YYDKDF (reference sequence). The CDR3 length is 14 residues. CDR3 protein: CATSKKGQGNTIYF. The full variable domain, in which reference TRBV15 and TRBJ1-3 provide the parts outside the CDR3, is DAMVIQNPRYQVTQFGKPVTLSCSQTLNHNVMYWYQQKSSQAPKLLFHYYDKDFNNEADTPDNFQSRRPNTSFCFLDIRSPGLGDTAMYLCATSKKGQGNTIYFGEGSWLTVV.

The rearrangement links TRBV6-6 to TRBJ1-2. Germline V gives CDR1 MNHNY, CDR2 SVGAGI (reference sequence). CDR3 length equals 18 residues. The CDR3 loop is CASSYWGGHGEGSDGYTF.